The sequence of this T cell receptor (beta chain) was determined in a study of blood T cell repertoires in COVID-19. Study in general: Some COVID-19 samples were acute and others convalescent; all came from the United States, Italy and Spain. The cDNA or gDNA used as material had been derived from T cells, B-cell-depleted T cells, or PBMCs.

As processed by the authors: Amplifying reference gene primers gave estimates of nucleated cell counts. Clones were sequenced by immunoSEQ multiplex PCR, and TCRdb holds only the in-frame ones, with some missing. D and trimming come from the DNA, and the V and J calls and clone size come from that table. Among around 270,000 clones listed, roughly 90% were seen once. In the case of this clone: The same CDR3 also results from other DNA sequences found in this sample.

This CDR3 has 15 residues. Germline V gene data show CDR1 as SGDLS and CDR2 as YYNGEE. Trimming stripped 4 bases from V and 0 bases from J, with 8 bases between. The sample taken for sequencing was peripheral blood. V gene TRBV9 combines with J gene TRBJ1-6; TRBD1 is a possible D gene (5 bases). The clonotype originates from a man aged 25 to 45 with acute or convalescent COVID-19. CDR3: CASSTGDSYNSPLHF. CDR3 nucleotide sequence: TGTGCCAGCAGCACAGGAGACTCCTATAATTCACCCCTCCACTTT.